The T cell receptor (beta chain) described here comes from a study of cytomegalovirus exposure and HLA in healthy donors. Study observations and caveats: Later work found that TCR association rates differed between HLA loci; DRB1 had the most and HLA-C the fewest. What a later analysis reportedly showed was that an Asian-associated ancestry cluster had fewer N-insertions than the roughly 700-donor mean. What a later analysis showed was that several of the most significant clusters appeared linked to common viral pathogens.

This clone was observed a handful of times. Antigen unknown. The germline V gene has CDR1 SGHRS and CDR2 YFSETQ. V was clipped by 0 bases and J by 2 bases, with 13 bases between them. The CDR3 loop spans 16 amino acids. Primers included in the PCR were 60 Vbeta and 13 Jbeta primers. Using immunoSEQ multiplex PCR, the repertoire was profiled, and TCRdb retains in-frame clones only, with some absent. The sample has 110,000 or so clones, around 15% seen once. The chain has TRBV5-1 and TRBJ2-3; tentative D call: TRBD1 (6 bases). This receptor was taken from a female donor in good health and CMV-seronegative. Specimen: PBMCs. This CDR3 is CASSLGPGHFTDTQYF. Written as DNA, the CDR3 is TGCGCCAGCAGCTTGGGTCCGGGACATTTCACAGATACGCAGTATTTT.